These 20 T cell receptor beta chains share one sample of origin, sequenced in a study of CD8+ T cells in alopecia areata. Extracted from the samples, RNA was reverse transcribed into cDNA to serve as the sequencing template. Here immunoSEQ multiplex PCR was the method, and the copy in TCRdb shows in-frame clones only, minus some. The sample holds about 99,000 clones, 85% to 90% seen once. Documented treatment: oral pan-JAK inhibitor, 5-10 mg twice daily. This specimen was CD8+ T cells sorted from blood, taken around week 30, from a patient treated with tofacitinib. The source is a human donor with alopecia areata.

The rearrangement joins TRBV6-6 to TRBJ1-2; D gene ambiguous. The CDR3 loop spans 10 amino acids. V shed 6 bases and J shed 8 bases, with 7 bases lying between them. Germline V lookup: CDR1 MNHNY, CDR2 SVGAGI (reference sequence). CDR3 in amino acids: CASSREGYTF. CDR3 DNA sequence: TGTGCCAGCAGCCGGGAAGGCTACACCTTC.

The chain recombines TRBV7-9 with TRBJ2-7; D unresolved. Germline V CDR1 and CDR2: SEHNR, FQNEAQ (reference sequence). Trimming removed 4 bases at V and 1 base at J, with 5 bases between. The CDR3 has 12 residues. The DNA for the CDR3 is TGTGCCAGCAGCTCTACTTCCTACGAGCAGTACTTC. This sequence encodes CASSSTSYEQYF.

The rearrangement uses TRBV28 and TRBJ2-7; D may be TRBD1 (6 bases). Germline values: CDR1 MDHEN, CDR2 SYDVKM. The V end was cut by 6 bases, the J end by 1 base, with 16 bases between. The CDR3 is 15 residues long. In DNA, the CDR3 is TGTGCCAGCAGATGGGGGCCTAGTGATTCCTACGAGCAGTACTTC. Protein: CASRWGPSDSYEQYF.

V usage is TRBV5-1 and J usage is TRBJ2-2; 11 nucleotides line up with TRBD1. V was clipped by 7 bases and J by 4 bases; unmatched bases: 3. Per germline, CDR1 SGHRS and CDR2 YFSETQ. This CDR3 has 14 amino acids. CDR3 in DNA: TGCGCCAGCGAGGGGACAGGGGGCACCGGGGAGCTGTTTTTT. This encodes CASEGTGGTGELFF.

Worth noting for this clone: This CDR3 is also generated by other DNA sequences in the sample. This chain connects TRBV7-8 to TRBJ2-1; no firm D call. The CDR3 contains 11 residues. Germline CDR1 SGHVS, CDR2 FQNEAQ. Trimming removed 11 bases from V and 7 bases from J, with 12 bases in between. DNA for the CDR3: TGTGCCGGAGCTATAGGTAATGAGCAGTTCTTC. It is translated as CAGAIGNEQFF.

V gene TRBV5-1 combines with J gene TRBJ2-3, with 7 bases lining up with TRBD2. The CDR3 runs 15 residues. J was trimmed by 1 base and V by 4 bases; bases with no gene match: 6. In germline, CDR1 is SGHRS, CDR2 YFSETQ. DNA of the CDR3: TGCGCCAGCAGCACGAGCGGGGCCCGCACAGATACGCAGTATTTT. This gives the protein CASSTSGARTDTQYF.

V gene TRBV2 combines with J gene TRBJ2-5, with D tentatively TRBD2 (5 bases). V dropped 8 bases and J dropped 2 bases, with 18 bases sitting between them. Germline CDR1 and CDR2: SNHLY and FYNNEI. The CDR3 runs 15 residues. The CDR3 DNA is TGTGCCAGCGATGGAGGCGCAGGTCAACAAGAGACCCAGTACTTC. Encoded protein: CASDGGAGQQETQYF.

V and J are TRBV7-9 and TRBJ2-7, with D perhaps TRBD1 (5 bases). The V gene's germline CDR1 is SEHNR and CDR2 FQNEAQ (reference sequence). This CDR3 comprises 13 residues. V was shortened by 5 bases and J by 6 bases, with 14 bases between the two germline ends. CDR3 nucleotide sequence: TGTGCCAGCAGCACCACCTCAGGGTTCGAGCAGTACTTC. Translation gives CASSTTSGFEQYF.

The rearrangement joins TRBV7-9 to TRBJ2-2; D is uncertain. Germline lookup yields CDR1 SEHNR and CDR2 FQNEAQ (reference sequence). V shed 5 bases and J shed 4 bases, with 17 bases lying between them. The CDR3 has 16 amino acids. CDR3 sequence reads: CASSPPPGLGTGELFF. The CDR3, as DNA: TGTGCCAGCAGCCCACCCCCGGGCCTCGGCACCGGGGAGCTGTTTTTT.

The CDR3 bases are TGCAGCGTAAGCGGGACAGTTCCCTTCTATGGCTACACCTTC. This translates into CSVSGTVPFYGYTF. The chain is built from TRBV29-1 and TRBJ1-2, with TRBD1 identical over 7 bases. This CDR3 spans 14 amino acids. Germline loops: CDR1 SQVTM, CDR2 ANQGSEA. V lost 6 bases to trimming and J lost 4 bases; unmatched junction nucleotides: 11.

The rearrangement links TRBV7-9 to TRBJ1-2; 7 bases are a match to TRBD1. The ends lost 5 bases at V and 5 bases at J; junction bases unmatched: 5. The CDR3 spans 13 residues. CDR1 SEHNR and CDR2 FQNEAQ come from the germline V gene (reference sequence). The CDR3 reads CASSPGTVYGYTF. CDR3 DNA: TGTGCCAGCAGCCCGGGGACAGTTTATGGCTACACCTTC.

CDR3: CASSWDSNQPQHF. CDR3 bases: TGTGCCAGCAGTTGGGATAGCAATCAGCCCCAGCATTTT. The J gene is TRBJ1-5, the V gene TRBV27; no firm D call. Per the germline V gene, CDR1 is MNHEY and CDR2 is SMNVEV (reference sequence). Trimming left V 4 bases short and J 0 bases short, with 4 bases between. The CDR3 totals 13 residues.

The DNA of the CDR3 is TGTGCCAGCAGTGAGGCCGAGCAGTACTTC. The encoded protein is CASSEAEQYF. The rearrangement links TRBV6-5 to TRBJ2-7; D is uncertain. The ends were cut back, 5 bases at V and 6 bases at J, with 5 bases in the middle. Germline loops: CDR1 MNHEY, CDR2 SVGAGI. The CDR3 extends over 10 amino acids.

V and J are TRBV5-4 and TRBJ2-7, with TRBD2 matching over 8 bases. The V gene end was trimmed by 4 bases and the J gene end by 1 base; junction bases not matched to a gene: 10. Per germline, CDR1 SGHNT and CDR2 YYREEE (reference sequence). The CDR3 consists of 16 residues. CDR3 in amino acids: CASSPGGGLGSYEQYF. CDR3 in DNA: TGTGCCAGCAGCCCGGGAGGGGGTTTGGGGTCCTACGAGCAGTACTTC.

V gene TRBV11-2 combines with J gene TRBJ2-7; TRBD2 matches at 12 bases. V shed 2 bases, J shed 6 bases, and the junction held 5 bases outside the gene matches. Germline CDR1 and CDR2: SGHAT and FQNNGV. CDR3 length: 15 amino acids. The CDR3 sequence: CASSLLAGGPGEQYF. The CDR3, as DNA: TGTGCCAGCAGCTTACTAGCGGGAGGGCCTGGCGAGCAGTACTTC.

The chain combines TRBV5-4 with TRBJ1-6, with D tentatively TRBD1 (6 bases). The CDR3 is 15 residues long. With 2 bases removed from V and 8 bases from J, the gap between germline ends came to 14 bases. The germline CDR1 and CDR2 sequences are SGHNT and YYREEE (reference sequence). DNA for the CDR3: TGTGCCAGCAGCTTCTTTGGGGGCGTTGATTCACCCCTCCACTTT. This gives the protein CASSFFGGVDSPLHF.

V and J are TRBV27 and TRBJ2-2; 8 bases are a match to TRBD2. CDR3 length: 17 amino acids. The V gene end was trimmed by 1 base and the J gene end by 3 bases; junction bases not matched to a gene: 7. Germline lookup yields CDR1 MNHEY and CDR2 SMNVEV (reference sequence). This CDR3 is CASSLWSGLGDTGELFF. CDR3 nucleotides: TGTGCCAGCAGTTTATGGTCGGGACTAGGGGACACCGGGGAGCTGTTTTTT.

The sample holds one count of this clone. The chain couples TRBV29-1 to TRBJ1-2; maybe TRBD1 (6 bases). Trimming pared 5 bases from V and 3 bases from J, leaving 16 bases between. The CDR3 consists of 14 residues. Germline V gene data show CDR1 as SQVTM and CDR2 as ANQGSEA. The CDR3 DNA reads as TGCAGCGTTCGGAGAGGGGGGTATGACTATGGCTACACCTTC. Its translation: CSVRRGGYDYGYTF.

This chain links TRBV7-3 with TRBJ1-1, with 8 positions matching TRBD1. The ends lost 5 bases at V and 4 bases at J; junction bases unmatched: 0. The germline gives CDR1 SGHTA, CDR2 FQGTGA. This CDR3 region has 12 residues. The CDR3 here is CASSTGGTEAFF. In nucleotides, the CDR3 is TGTGCCAGCAGCACAGGGGGCACTGAAGCTTTCTTT.

The chain couples TRBV6-1 to TRBJ1-1; D not resolved. Trimming removed 1 base at V and 6 bases at J, with 12 bases between. The CDR3 covers 14 residues. In germline, CDR1 is MNHNS, CDR2 SASEGT. The CDR3 reads CASSEGVGVAEAFF. CDR3 in DNA: TGTGCCAGCAGTGAAGGAGTGGGAGTCGCTGAAGCTTTCTTT.